The source of this T cell receptor beta chain is a study of T-cell reconstitution after alpha-beta-depleted transplantation in children. Whole-study results and caveats: Reportedly, only several hundred clones from non-depleted graft cells drove alpha-beta T-cell counts at about two months. Once a year had passed after transplant, T-cell counts and diversity came mostly from newly produced T cells. Some patients owed their high day-60 TCRbeta diversity to surviving recipient T cells and thymic progenitors.

Turning to this clonotype: Its antigen is unknown.

CDR3 length: 13 residues. CDR1 is SNHLY and CDR2 is FYNNEI in the germline V gene. Trimming took 9 bases from V and 1 from J, leaving 13 bases between them. Unique molecular identifiers were built into the TCRbeta library. TCRdb ran MiXCR on the PCR reads and lists one entry per CDR3 protein. This table holds hundreds of thousands of distinct CDR3 sequences, 10% to 15% found once. J is TRBJ2-7 and V is TRBV2; the D gene is possibly TRBD1 (6 bases). Sample: PBMCs, taken before TCRalphabeta/CD19-depleted stem cell transplant. The sequence came from a girl aged 2-10 years with congenital amegakaryocytic thrombocytopenia, due to receive a stem cell transplant. CDR3 residues: CASNRDTSYEQYF. CDR3 DNA: TGTGCCAGTAACCGGGACACTTCCTACGAGCAGTACTTC. Using reference TRBV2 and TRBJ2-7 for the parts outside the CDR3, the full variable domain is EPEVTQTPSHQVTQMGQEVILRCVPISNHLYFYWYRQILGQKVEFLVSFYNNEISEKSEIFDDQFSVERPDGSNFTLKIRSTKLEDSAMYFCASNRDTSYEQYFGPGTRLTVT.